One sample yielded the 20 T cell receptor beta chains listed below, sequenced in a study of T cell repertoires in cytomegalovirus infection (dated by TCRdb to between 2018 and 2021). These reads were obtained on an Illumina HiSeq 1500. TCRdb's own reprocessing of the public reads used fastp at Q25 and MiXCR and kept productive beta chains. Each CDR3 protein appears once, grouped with its most common genes and DNA. The sample has about half a million distinct CDR3 sequences on record, roughly 42% of them singletons. The ten largest clones add up to about 45% of the sample. According to the study, the label for this sample's treatment or condition signals: in vitro stimulation with specific CMV peptide epitopes to enrich CMV-specific T cells. No cognate antigen is known for these TCRs. The material sequenced was cultured PBMCs, taken from culture after CMV antigen stimulation. The receptors were gathered from a human donor in good health (CMV status not recorded). Some clones in this sample may be carry-over from other donors' samples.

This chain uses TRBV6-5 with TRBJ1-2; D is ambiguous. This CDR3 spans 12 amino acids. The germline V gene encodes CDR1 MNHEY and CDR2 SVGAGI. V was clipped by 0 bases and J by 6 bases, with 5 bases between them. The CDR3 here is CASSYSNHGYTF. CDR3 DNA sequence: TGTGCCAGCAGTTACTCGAACCATGGCTACACCTTC.

V is TRBV6-6 and J is TRBJ2-7, with TRBD1 identical over 8 bases. V was pared by 0 bases and J by 3 bases, with 7 bases of the junction left unmatched. The CDR3 is made up of 16 amino acids. Germline loops: CDR1 MNHNY, CDR2 SVGAGI (reference sequence). The CDR3 sequence is CASSYSSLGQGYEQYF. The CDR3 nucleotides are TGTGCCAGCAGTTACTCGAGCTTAGGACAGGGCTACGAGCAGTACTTC.

This clonotype occurred a few times. The chain joins TRBV11-3 to TRBJ2-2; 9 bases fit TRBD1. Losses at the gene ends were 5 bases for V and 5 bases for J; bases not matched to a gene: 9. CDR3 length equals 16 residues. The germline V gene has CDR1 SGHNT and CDR2 YENEEA. CDR3 residues: CASSPWTGVTTGELFF. CDR3 coding DNA: TGTGCCAGCAGCCCTTGGACAGGGGTAACTACCGGGGAGCTGTTTTTT.

This clonotype has more than one count but fewer than ten. The chain combines TRBV7-9 with TRBJ1-1; D is ambiguous. Per germline, CDR1 SEHNR and CDR2 FQNEAQ (reference sequence). This CDR3 is built from 14 residues. Trimming stripped 0 bases from V and 6 bases from J, with 11 bases between. In DNA form, the CDR3 reads TGTGCCAGCAGCTTAGCTTTCGGAGGAGCTGAAGCTTTCTTT. Protein product: CASSLAFGGAEAFF.

CDR3 region: CASSFVGDRTIYF. CDR3 nucleotides: TGTGCCAGCAGCTTCGTTGGGGATCGCACCATATATTTT. This rearrangement joins TRBV7-2 to TRBJ1-3; the D is unclear. The CDR3 has 13 amino acids. Trimming took off 3 bases at V and 9 bases at J, with 12 bases between the two ends. Germline V gives CDR1 SGHTA, CDR2 FQGNSA. The full variable domain, its missing parts supplied by reference TRBV7-2 and TRBJ1-3, is GAGVSQSPSNKVTEKGKDVELRCDPISGHTALYWYRQSLGQGLEFLIYFQGNSAPDKSGLPSDRFSAERTGGSVSTLTIQRTQQEDSAVYLCASSFVGDRTIYFGEGSWLTVV.

The rearrangement links TRBV7-4 to TRBJ1-2; possible D gene TRBD1, 6 bases. Germline loops: CDR1 SGHVT, CDR2 SQSDAQ. CDR3 size: 14 residues. V was shortened by 5 bases and J by 4 bases, with 14 bases between the two germline ends. The CDR3 reads CASSPGGGAYGYTF. The CDR3 DNA reads TGTGCCAGCAGCCCCGGTGGGGGGGCCTATGGCTACACCTTC.

This clonotype turned up a few times. The J gene is TRBJ2-5, the V gene TRBV27; TRBD2 matches at 8 bases. CDR3 length equals 15 residues. In germline, CDR1 is MNHEY, CDR2 SMNVEV (reference sequence). The V and J ends lost 5 bases and 3 bases, in that order; junction bases with no gene match: 8. The CDR3 loop reads CASSPGGRREETQYF. The CDR3 bases are TGTGCCAGCAGTCCGGGGGGGCGGAGGGAAGAGACCCAGTACTTC.

This sequence joins TRBV20-1 and TRBJ2-1, with TRBD1 matching 7 bases. The CDR3 is 16 amino acids. CDR1 DFQATT and CDR2 SNEGSKA come from the germline V gene (reference sequence). V dropped 0 bases and J dropped 1; count of bases not matched to a gene: 6. In DNA form, the CDR3 reads TGCAGTGCTAGAGACCCTAGACAGGGTTCCTACAATGAGCAGTTCTTC. The encoded protein is CSARDPRQGSYNEQFF.

This clonotype was detected a few times. The chain links TRBV7-9 to TRBJ2-7, with no clear D. In germline, CDR1 is SEHNR, CDR2 FQNEAQ (reference sequence). Trimming cost V 4 bases and J 3 bases, with 16 bases left between them. The CDR3 spans 15 residues. CDR3 protein: CASSSPSWVNYEQYF. The DNA for the CDR3 is TGTGCCAGCAGCTCCCCTTCCTGGGTAAACTACGAGCAGTACTTC.

The CDR3 DNA reads as TGTGCCAGCAGTTACGGACTAGCGGGATTTGAGACCCAGTACTTC. Its protein product is CASSYGLAGFETQYF. The chain recombines TRBV6-2 or TRBV6-3 with TRBJ2-5; TRBD2 matches 12 bases. Looked up from germline, CDR1 is MNHEY and CDR2 is SVGEGT. V trimming: 2 bases; J trimming: 5 bases; junction bases outside the gene matches: 3. There are 15 residues in the CDR3.

V is TRBV7-9 and J is TRBJ2-4; TRBD2 matches 7 bases. Germline CDR1 and CDR2: SEHNR and FQNEAQ (reference sequence). With V trimmed by 5 bases and J by 4 bases, 8 bases remained unmatched. The CDR3 totals 15 residues. As DNA, the CDR3 is TGTGCCAGCAGCGACTCCCGGACTAGTAAAAACATTCAGTACTTC. Encoded protein: CASSDSRTSKNIQYF.

V usage is TRBV6-2 or TRBV6-3 and J usage is TRBJ1-3; D gene unclear. Germline lookup yields CDR1 MNHEY and CDR2 SVGEGT. The CDR3 loop spans 16 amino acids. Trimming cost V 2 bases and J 0 bases, with 11 bases left between them. CDR3 loop: CASSYDSVFSGNTIYF. The CDR3 DNA follows: TGTGCCAGCAGTTACGATTCCGTCTTCTCTGGAAACACCATATATTTT.

The V and J genes are TRBV7-2 and TRBJ1-1; D is ambiguous. The V and J ends lost 0 bases and 10 bases respectively, with 12 bases between them. This CDR3 comprises 13 residues. CDR1 is SGHTA, CDR2 FQGNSA, per germline. CDR3 sequence reads: CASSLATPHIAFF. The DNA of the CDR3 is TGTGCCAGCAGCTTAGCGACGCCACATATAGCTTTCTTT.

For the CDR3, the DNA is TGTGCCAGCAGCACCACCGGGACACCGAAAAGGGCGTACGAGCAGTACTTC. Translation: CASSTTGTPKRAYEQYF. The V gene is TRBV7-8, the J gene TRBJ2-7; the D gene is possibly TRBD1 (6 bases). V was trimmed by 5 bases and J by 4 bases, leaving 24 bases between them. CDR1 is SGHVS, CDR2 FQNEAQ, per germline. The CDR3 covers 17 residues.

The chain has TRBV7-6 and TRBJ2-7; D gene ambiguous. In germline, CDR1 is SGHVS, CDR2 FNYEAQ. This CDR3 is 14 amino acids long. Between the trimmed V and J ends, which lost 5 bases and 2 bases, there was a span of 13 bases. The DNA for the CDR3 is TGTGCCAGCAGCCCCGGCCGTGGGCCCTACGAGCAGTACTTC. Translating it yields CASSPGRGPYEQYF.

The chain links TRBV7-6 to TRBJ2-7, with D possibly TRBD1 on 5 matching bases. Per the germline V gene, CDR1 is SGHVS and CDR2 is FNYEAQ. CDR3 size: 13 residues. V lost 9 bases to trimming and J lost 0 bases, with 12 bases between them. The CDR3, as DNA: TGTGCCAGTGGGCCCAGGGTCTCCTACGAGCAGTACTTC. It specifies CASGPRVSYEQYF.

The chain couples TRBV7-9 to TRBJ2-6, with D possibly matching TRBD1 (6 bases). V was pared by 3 bases and J by 1 base, with 10 bases between. The CDR3 spans 16 residues. Germline assignment: CDR1 SEHNR and CDR2 FQNEAQ (reference sequence). Here the CDR3 DNA reads TGTGCCAGCAGCTTGCTCCAGGGGTCTGGGGCCAACGTCCTGACTTTC. Translated, it gives CASSLLQGSGANVLTF.

The V and J genes are TRBV4-1 and TRBJ1-2; D perhaps matches TRBD1 (5 bases). Looked up from germline, CDR1 is MGHRA and CDR2 is YSYEKL. The V gene lost 0 bases and the J gene lost 6 bases, with 20 bases spanning the gap. This CDR3 has 17 residues. CDR3 sequence reads: CASSQEKITGLTDGYTF. The CDR3 DNA follows: TGCGCCAGCAGCCAAGAAAAAATCACAGGTCTTACGGATGGCTACACCTTC.

V gene TRBV7-2 combines with J gene TRBJ2-6; 9 bases are shared with TRBD2. Germline V lookup: CDR1 SGHTA, CDR2 FQGNSA. J gave up 2 bases and V 5 bases, and 10 bases lay outside the gene matches. The CDR3 runs 18 residues. As DNA, the CDR3 is TGTGCCAGCAGCAAAATGGGACTAGCAACGACTGGGGCCAACGTCCTGACTTTC. Translated: CASSKMGLATTGANVLTF.

This clonotype was seen a handful of times. This rearrangement joins TRBV7-2 to TRBJ1-2; 7 bases align to TRBD1. In germline, CDR1 is SGHTA, CDR2 FQGNSA. Germline trimming cut 5 bases from V and 6 bases from J; bases unmatched to any gene: 6. The CDR3 spans 13 residues. The CDR3, as DNA: TGTGCCAGCAGCCAAGGACAGGAGGATGGCTACACCTTC. It encodes CASSQGQEDGYTF.